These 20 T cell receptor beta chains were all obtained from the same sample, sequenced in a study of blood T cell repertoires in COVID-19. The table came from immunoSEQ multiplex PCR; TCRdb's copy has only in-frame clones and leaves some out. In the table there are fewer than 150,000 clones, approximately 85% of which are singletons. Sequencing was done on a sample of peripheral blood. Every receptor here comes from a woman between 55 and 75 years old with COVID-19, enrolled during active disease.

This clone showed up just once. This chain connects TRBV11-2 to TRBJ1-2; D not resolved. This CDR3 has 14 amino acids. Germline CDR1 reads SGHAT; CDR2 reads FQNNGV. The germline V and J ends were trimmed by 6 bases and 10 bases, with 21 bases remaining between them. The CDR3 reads CASRRGSNYGDYTF. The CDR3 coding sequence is TGTGCCAGCAGACGAGGCAGCAACTATGGTGACTACACCTTC.

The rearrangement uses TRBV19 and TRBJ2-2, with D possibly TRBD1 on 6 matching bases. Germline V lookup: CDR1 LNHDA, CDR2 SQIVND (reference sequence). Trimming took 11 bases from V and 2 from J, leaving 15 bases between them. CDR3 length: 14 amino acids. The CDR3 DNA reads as TGTGCCTGCACACAGGGTACTAACACCGGGGAGCTGTTTTTT. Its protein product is CACTQGTNTGELFF.

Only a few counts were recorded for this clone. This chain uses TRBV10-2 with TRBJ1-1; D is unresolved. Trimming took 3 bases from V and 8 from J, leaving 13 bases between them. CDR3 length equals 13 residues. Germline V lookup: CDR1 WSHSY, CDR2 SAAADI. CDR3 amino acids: CASSELFRGEAFF. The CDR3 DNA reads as TGCGCCAGCAGTGAATTATTTCGGGGAGAAGCTTTCTTT.

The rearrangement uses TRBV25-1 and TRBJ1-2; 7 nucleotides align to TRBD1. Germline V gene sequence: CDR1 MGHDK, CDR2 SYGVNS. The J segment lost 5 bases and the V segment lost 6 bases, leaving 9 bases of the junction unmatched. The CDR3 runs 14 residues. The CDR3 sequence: CASSGDRDTYGYTF. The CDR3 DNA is TGTGCCAGCAGCGGTGACAGGGACACATATGGCTACACCTTC.

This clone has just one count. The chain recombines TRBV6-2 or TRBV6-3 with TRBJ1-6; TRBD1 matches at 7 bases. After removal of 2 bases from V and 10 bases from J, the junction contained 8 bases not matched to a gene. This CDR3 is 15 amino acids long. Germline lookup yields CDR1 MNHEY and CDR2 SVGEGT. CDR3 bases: TGTGCCAGCAGTTACGAGGCCCAGGGGGGCTCACCCCTCCACTTT. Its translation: CASSYEAQGGSPLHF.

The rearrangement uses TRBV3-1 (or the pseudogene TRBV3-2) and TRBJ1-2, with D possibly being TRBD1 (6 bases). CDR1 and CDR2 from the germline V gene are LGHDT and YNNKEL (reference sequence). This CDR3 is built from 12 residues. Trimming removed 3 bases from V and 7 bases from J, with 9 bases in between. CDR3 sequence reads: CASSHGTFGYTF. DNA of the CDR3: TGTGCCAGCAGCCACGGGACATTTGGCTACACCTTC.

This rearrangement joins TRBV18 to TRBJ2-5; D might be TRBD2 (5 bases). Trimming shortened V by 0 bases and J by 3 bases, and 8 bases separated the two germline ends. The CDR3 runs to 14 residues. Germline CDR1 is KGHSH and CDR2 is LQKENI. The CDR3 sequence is CASSPPLEKETQYF. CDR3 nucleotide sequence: TGTGCCAGCTCACCACCACTAGAGAAAGAGACCCAGTACTTC.

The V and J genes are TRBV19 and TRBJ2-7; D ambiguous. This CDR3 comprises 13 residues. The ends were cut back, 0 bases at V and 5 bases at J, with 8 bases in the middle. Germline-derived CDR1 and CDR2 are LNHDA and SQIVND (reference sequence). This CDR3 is CASSIERDNEQYF. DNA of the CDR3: TGTGCCAGTAGTATAGAGCGCGACAACGAGCAGTACTTC.

CDR3 region: CASRWDNYSNQPQHF. DNA for the CDR3: TGTGCCAGCAGATGGGACAACTATAGCAATCAGCCCCAGCATTTT. This chain links TRBV6-5 with TRBJ1-5; a weak D match, TRBD1 (6 bases). The CDR3 runs 15 residues. Per germline, CDR1 MNHEY and CDR2 SVGAGI. The germline V and J ends were trimmed by 6 bases and 0 bases, with 12 bases remaining between them.

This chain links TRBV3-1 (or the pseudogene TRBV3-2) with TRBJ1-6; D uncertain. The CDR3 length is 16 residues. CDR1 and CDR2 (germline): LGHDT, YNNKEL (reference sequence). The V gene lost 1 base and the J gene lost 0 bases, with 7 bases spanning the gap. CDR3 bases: TGTGCCAGCAGCCAAGGAGGGAGCTCCTATAATTCACCCCTCCACTTT. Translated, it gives CASSQGGSSYNSPLHF.

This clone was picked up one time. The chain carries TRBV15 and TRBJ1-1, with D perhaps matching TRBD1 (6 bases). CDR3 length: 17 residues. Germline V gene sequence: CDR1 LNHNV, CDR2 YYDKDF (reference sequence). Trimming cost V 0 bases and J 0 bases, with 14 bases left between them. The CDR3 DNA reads TGTGCCACCAGCAGAGAGGTGCAGGGGTGGATGAACACTGAAGCTTTCTTT. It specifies CATSREVQGWMNTEAFF.

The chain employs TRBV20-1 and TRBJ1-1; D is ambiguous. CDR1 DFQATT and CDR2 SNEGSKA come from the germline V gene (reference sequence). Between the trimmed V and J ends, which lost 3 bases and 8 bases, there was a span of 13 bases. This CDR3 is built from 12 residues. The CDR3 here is CSASWAGPEAFF. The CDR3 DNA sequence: TGCAGTGCTAGTTGGGCAGGCCCCGAAGCTTTCTTT.

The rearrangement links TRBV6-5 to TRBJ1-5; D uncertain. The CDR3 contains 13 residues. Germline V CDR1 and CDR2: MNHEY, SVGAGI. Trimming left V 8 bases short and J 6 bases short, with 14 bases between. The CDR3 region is CASWNPGSQPQHF. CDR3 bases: TGTGCCAGCTGGAACCCTGGGAGTCAGCCCCAGCATTTT.

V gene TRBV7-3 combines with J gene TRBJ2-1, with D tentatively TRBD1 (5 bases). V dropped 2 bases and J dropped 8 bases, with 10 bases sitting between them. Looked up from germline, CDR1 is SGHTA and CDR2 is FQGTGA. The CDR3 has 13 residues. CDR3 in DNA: TGTGCCAGCAGCTTAGGTGTGGGGCATGAGCAGTTCTTC. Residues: CASSLGVGHEQFF. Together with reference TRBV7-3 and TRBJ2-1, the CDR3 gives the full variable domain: GAGVSQTPSNKVTEKGKYVELRCDPISGHTALYWYRQSLGQGPEFLIYFQGTGAADDSGLPNDRFFAVRPEGSVSTLKIQRTERGDSAVYLCASSLGVGHEQFFGPGTRLTVL.

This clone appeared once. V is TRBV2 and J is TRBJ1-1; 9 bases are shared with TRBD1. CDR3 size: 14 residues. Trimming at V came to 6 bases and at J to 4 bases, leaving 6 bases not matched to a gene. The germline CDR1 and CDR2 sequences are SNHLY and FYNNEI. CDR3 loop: CASRTETGGTEAFF. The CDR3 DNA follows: TGTGCCAGCAGAACCGAGACAGGGGGCACTGAAGCTTTCTTT.

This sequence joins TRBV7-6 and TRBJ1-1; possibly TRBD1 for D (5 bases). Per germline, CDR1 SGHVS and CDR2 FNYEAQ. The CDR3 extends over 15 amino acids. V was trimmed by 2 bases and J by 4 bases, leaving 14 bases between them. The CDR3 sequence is CASSLLGGGITEAFF. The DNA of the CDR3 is TGTGCCAGCAGCTTATTAGGTGGGGGGATCACTGAAGCTTTCTTT.

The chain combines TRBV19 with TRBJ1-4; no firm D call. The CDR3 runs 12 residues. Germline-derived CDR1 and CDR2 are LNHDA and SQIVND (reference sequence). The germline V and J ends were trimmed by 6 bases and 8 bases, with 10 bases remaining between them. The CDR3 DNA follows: TGTGCCAGTAGAGTTAGAGGAGAAAAACTGTTTTTT. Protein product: CASRVRGEKLFF. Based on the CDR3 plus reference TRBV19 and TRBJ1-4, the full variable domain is DGGITQSPKYLFRKEGQNVTLSCEQNLNHDAMYWYRQDPGQGLRLIYYSQIVNDFQKGDIAEGYSVSREKKESFPLTVTSAQKNPTAFYLCASRVRGEKLFFGSGTQLSVL.

DNA for the CDR3: TGTGCCAGCAGCTTATTTGTCGCGGGGACCACAGATACGCAGTATTTT. It encodes CASSLFVAGTTDTQYF. The gene calls are TRBV7-9 and TRBJ2-3; D possibly corresponds to TRBD2 (6 bases). The CDR3 runs 16 residues. The germline V gene has CDR1 SEHNR and CDR2 FQNEAQ (reference sequence). The V and J ends lost 2 bases and 2 bases respectively, with 14 bases between them. The full variable domain, with the rest looked up from reference TRBV7-9 and TRBJ2-3, is DTGVSQNPRHKITKRGQNVTFRCDPISEHNRLYWYRQTLGQGPEFLTYFQNEAQLEKSRLLSDRFSAERPKGSFSTLEIQRTEQGDSAMYLCASSLFVAGTTDTQYFGPGTRLTVL.

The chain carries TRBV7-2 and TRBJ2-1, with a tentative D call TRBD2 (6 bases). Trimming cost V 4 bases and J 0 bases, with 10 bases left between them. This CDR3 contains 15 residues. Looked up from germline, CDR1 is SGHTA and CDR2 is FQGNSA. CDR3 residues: CASSSVAASYNEQFF. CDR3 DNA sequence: TGTGCCAGCAGCTCTGTAGCGGCCTCCTACAATGAGCAGTTCTTC.

The DNA of the CDR3 is TGTGCCACCAGTGAAGGACGGGAAATCCTTCAGCCCCAGCATTTT. Its protein product is CATSEGREILQPQHF. The chain links TRBV24-1 to TRBJ1-5, with D unresolved. The V and J ends lost 4 bases and 6 bases respectively, with 15 bases between them. The length of the CDR3 is 15 residues. Germline CDR1 is KGHDR and CDR2 is SFDVKD.